This T cell receptor beta chain was recorded in a study of T cell repertoires in cytomegalovirus infection. In its sample, this clonotype was seen many times. Trimming removed 2 bases at V and 2 bases at J, with 10 bases between. The CDR3 is 14 residues long. The germline V gene encodes CDR1 MNHEY and CDR2 SMNVEV (reference sequence). TCRdb recomputed calls from the reads with MiXCR, one row per CDR3 protein. This table holds 450,000 to 550,000 distinct CDR3 sequences, about 17% found once. The TCR comes from a human donor in good health (CMV status not recorded). Some clones in this sample may be carry-over from other donors' samples. Input material: CD8+ T cells from PBMCs. This rearrangement joins TRBV27 to TRBJ2-7, with D perhaps TRBD1 (5 bases). CDR3 sequence reads: CASSLVRAAYEQYF. CDR3 nucleotide sequence: TGTGCCAGCAGTTTAGTCAGGGCTGCCTACGAGCAGTACTTC.